The present TCR beta chain was sequenced within a study of blood T cell repertoires in COVID-19 (dated by TCRdb to about 2020). A note on the overall study: The collaborator samples originated in the United States, Italy and Spain and spanned the acute and convalescent phases of COVID-19. HLA class I and class II types, where available, came from metadata supplied by the sample provider rather than from assay-based typing. Sample metadata almost always included a de-identified subject ID, COVID-19 status, age in years and sex. The dataset comprised deeply sampled blood TCRbeta repertoires from subjects exposed to, actively infected with, or recovered from COVID-19. The material from the prospective study consisted of cDNA or gDNA derived from T cells, B-cell-depleted T cells, or PBMCs. Samples came from the ongoing ImmuneRACE study (first 160 participants) plus 1,254 subjects from 6 global collaborators. A freely available public database, intended as a resource for researchers studying the immune response to SARS-CoV-2, is where the repertoires were released. Beyond this particular receptor, the publication reports: Clinical and demographic metadata were provided uncurated, with the amount varying by source and participant.

This clone was observed once. Its antigen is unknown. No base-level quality is on record; no much larger clone is a single base apart. V has 4 bases trimmed and J has 5 bases trimmed; junction bases matching no gene number 4. From the cysteine through the phenylalanine, the CDR3 covers 13 amino acids. Only the CDR3 region is kept as DNA, spanning 39 bases read in frame from base 1. TCRbeta CDR3 regions were amplified from genomic DNA by means of the immunoSEQ Assay, a bias-controlled multiplex PCR. Processing in the source paper ran as follows. The number of nucleated cells in each sample was estimated by amplification of reference gene primers within the assay. To quantify the absolute abundance of each unique TCRbeta CDR3 rearrangement, sequence reads were collapsed and filtered. For each sample, productive Simpson clonality was calculated by taking the square root of Simpson's diversity index across productive rearrangements. TCRdb mirrors the immuneACCESS table, restricted to in-frame sequences. Some clones are absent from its copies; in checked studies, under half trace to an unresolved V gene, and the reason for the others is unknown. That table is the source of V, J and clone size, and D and trimming were worked out from the DNA. The sample table lists 130,000 or so clones, approximately 82% of them with a count of one. The leading ten clones occupy 1.6% of the sample.

Whole blood was collected in K2EDTA tubes by collaborating institutions according to the institutions' own protocols. For TCRbeta analysis, collaborators shipped samples in one of three forms: frozen whole blood, isolated PBMCs, or DNA extracted from either of those sample types. The sample was peripheral blood. The sequence derives from a human donor in a cohort sampled during active COVID-19. The chain uses TRBV12-3 or TRBV12-4 and TRBJ2-5, with TRBD1 identical over 7 junction bases. The nucleotide sequence reads as follows: TGTGCCAGCAGTTCCGGGACAGTGGAGACCCAGTACTTC. Its translation reads: CASSSGTVETQYF.